Following are 8 T cell receptor beta chains from one sample sequenced in a study of blood T cell repertoires in COVID-19. The method was immunoSEQ multiplex PCR; TCRdb's version includes in-frame clones alone and lacks a portion of them. The sample includes about 310,000 clones, 80% to 90% seen only once; the top ten take over 2%. The sample comprised PBMCs or T cells enriched from blood (not recorded which). The receptor set was obtained from a man in his thirties or forties who had recovered from COVID-19.

This clone occurred a few times. The chain uses TRBV12-3 or TRBV12-4 and TRBJ2-1, with D hard to call. The CDR3 is 12 residues long. V lost 6 bases to trimming and J lost 7 bases, with 10 bases between them. Written as DNA, the CDR3 is TGTGCCAGCAGCTTTAATGAGAATGAGCAGTTCTTC. It is translated as CASSFNENEQFF.

This clone was seen only a few times. V usage is TRBV5-1 and J usage is TRBJ1-2; no clear D gene. The V gene's germline CDR1 is SGHRS and CDR2 YFSETQ. The V end was cut by 0 bases, the J end by 5 bases, with 11 bases between. The CDR3 length is 14 residues. The CDR3 DNA reads TGCGCCAGCAGCTTGGACGGGGTAGGTTATGGCTACACCTTC. It encodes CASSLDGVGYGYTF.

The chain links TRBV11-2 to TRBJ2-1, with TRBD2 as a possible D gene (5 bases). The germline gives CDR1 SGHAT, CDR2 FQNNGV. The CDR3 extends over 14 amino acids. V lost 1 base and J 11 bases, leaving 15 bases between the germline ends. For the CDR3, the DNA is TGTGCCAGCAGCTTAGCGGGGTCCCGAGTGAAGCAGTTCTTC. It translates to CASSLAGSRVKQFF.

Comment on this clone: This same CDR3 is encoded by further DNA sequences in the sample. The V gene is TRBV3-1 (or the pseudogene TRBV3-2), the J gene TRBJ2-7, with D possibly matching TRBD1 (5 bases). CDR1 and CDR2 (germline): LGHDT, YNNKEL (reference sequence). Between the trimmed V and J ends, which lost 3 bases and 4 bases, there was a span of 13 bases. This CDR3 has 14 residues. The chain's CDR3 is CASSHRDRPYEQYF. In DNA form, the CDR3 reads TGTGCCAGCAGCCACCGTGACAGACCATACGAGCAGTACTTC.

This rearrangement joins TRBV4-3 to TRBJ1-2; TRBD1 is a possible D gene (6 bases). This CDR3 has 15 amino acids. Germline CDR1 and CDR2: LGHNA and YSLEER. V was trimmed by 4 bases and J by 1 base, leaving 13 bases between them. CDR3: CASSPGAEVNYGYTF. Here the CDR3 DNA reads TGCGCCAGCAGCCCAGGGGCTGAGGTTAACTATGGCTACACCTTC.

V gene TRBV2 combines with J gene TRBJ2-3; 8 nucleotides line up with TRBD1. The CDR3 loop spans 14 amino acids. From germline, CDR1 is SNHLY and CDR2 FYNNEI. The V and J ends lost 7 bases and 5 bases, in that order; junction bases with no gene match: 8. CDR3 coding DNA: TGTGCCAGCAATACGGGACAGGTCCAAGATACGCAGTATTTT. Encoded protein: CASNTGQVQDTQYF.

The V gene is TRBV18, the J gene TRBJ2-1; 9 bases line up with TRBD1. Germline loops: CDR1 KGHSH, CDR2 LQKENI. The CDR3 loop spans 15 amino acids. V dropped 5 bases and J dropped 5; count of bases not matched to a gene: 7. CDR3 in amino acids: CASSANRGLDNEQFF. The DNA of the CDR3 is TGTGCCAGCTCAGCTAACAGGGGGCTCGACAATGAGCAGTTCTTC.

The chain uses TRBV30 and TRBJ1-3; weak D call: TRBD1 (6 bases). From germline, CDR1 is GTSNPN and CDR2 SVGIG (reference sequence). The CDR3 covers 17 residues. Between the trimmed V and J ends, which lost 4 bases and 0 bases, there was a span of 19 bases. The CDR3 protein is CAWTTAGAISSGNTIYF. The CDR3 bases are TGTGCCTGGACCACGGCAGGGGCGATATCCTCTGGAAACACCATATATTTT.